The next 12 T cell receptor beta chains were all read from a single sample in a study of blood T cell repertoires in COVID-19. TCRdb keeps only in-frame clones here, not all; method: immunoSEQ multiplex PCR. The repertoire includes under 250,000 clones, approximately 83% of them detected once, and around 4% sits in the top ten. The sample was peripheral blood. These receptors originate from a man aged 50 to 60 with active or convalescent COVID-19.

This chain uses TRBV10-1 with TRBJ1-2, with 8 bases identical to TRBD1. V shed 7 bases, J shed 6 bases, and the junction held 1 base outside the gene matches. In germline, CDR1 is WNHNN, CDR2 SYGVQD (reference sequence). The CDR3 covers 11 residues. The CDR3 loop is CASTGGHGYTF. The CDR3 DNA sequence: TGCGCCAGCACAGGGGGCCATGGCTACACCTTC.

This chain joins TRBV3-1 (or the pseudogene TRBV3-2) and TRBJ2-6, with 7 nucleotides matching TRBD1. Germline V CDR1 and CDR2: LGHDT, YNNKEL (reference sequence). V shed 2 bases and J 2 bases; nucleotides not matched to a gene: 0. The CDR3 totals 15 residues. The CDR3 is CASSQRGPGANVLTF. Written as DNA, the CDR3 is TGTGCCAGCAGCCAAAGGGGGCCTGGGGCCAACGTCCTGACTTTC.

CDR3 protein: CASSYLLTGGKTEAFF. DNA for the CDR3: TGTGCCAGCAGTTACCTCCTGACAGGGGGGAAGACTGAAGCTTTCTTT. V is TRBV6-5 and J is TRBJ1-1; 9 bases align to TRBD1. Germline CDR1 is MNHEY and CDR2 is SVGAGI. With V trimmed by 2 bases and J by 5 bases, 9 bases remained unmatched. This CDR3 spans 16 amino acids.

The chain carries TRBV28 and TRBJ1-5; the match to TRBD1 covers 10 bases. The junction had 6 bases not matched to a gene; V was cut back by 6 bases and J by 7 bases. CDR3 size: 14 residues. Germline V gives CDR1 MDHEN, CDR2 SYDVKM. As DNA, the CDR3 is TGTGCCAGCAGCCGGACAGGGGGTATACAGCCCCAGCATTTT. Protein: CASSRTGGIQPQHF.

The rearrangement uses TRBV19 and TRBJ1-5, with unresolved D. From germline, CDR1 is LNHDA and CDR2 SQIVND (reference sequence). V was trimmed by 0 bases and J by 6 bases, leaving 6 bases between them. This CDR3 is built from 13 residues. The CDR3 region has the DNA TGTGCCAGTAGTATAGAGAGAGGTCAGCCCCAGCATTTT. Protein product: CASSIERGQPQHF.

The V call is TRBV7-9, the J call TRBJ1-1; D possibly corresponds to TRBD1 (5 bases). CDR1 and CDR2 (germline): SEHNR, FQNEAQ (reference sequence). The ends were cut back, 7 bases at V and 3 bases at J, with 12 bases in the middle. CDR3 size: 13 residues. This CDR3 reads CASTDREYTEAFF. DNA for the CDR3: TGTGCCAGCACCGACAGAGAATACACTGAAGCTTTCTTT.

The chain uses TRBV7-3 and TRBJ2-5; 15 bases fit TRBD2. The trim removed 4 bases at V and 1 base at J, leaving 1 base unmatched. This CDR3 is built from 16 residues. From germline, CDR1 is SGHTA and CDR2 FQGTGA. The CDR3, as DNA: TGTGCCAGCAGCTCGGGACTAGCGGGGGGCCAAGAGACCCAGTACTTC. It specifies CASSSGLAGGQETQYF.

This rearrangement joins TRBV5-1 to TRBJ1-2; D perhaps matches TRBD1 (6 bases). Per germline, CDR1 SGHRS and CDR2 YFSETQ. Trimming shortened V by 3 bases and J by 3 bases, and 15 bases separated the two germline ends. The CDR3 has 15 amino acids. The CDR3 sequence is CASSSSQGSYYGYTF. The CDR3, as DNA: TGCGCCAGCAGCTCGTCACAGGGATCTTACTATGGCTACACCTTC.

The chain joins TRBV6-5 to TRBJ2-7, with 7 bases identical to TRBD1. CDR3 length: 11 amino acids. V lost 7 bases, J lost 5 bases, and 2 bases stayed unmatched. CDR1 is MNHEY, CDR2 SVGAGI, per germline. The CDR3 is CASTQGNEQYF. CDR3 sequence (DNA): TGTGCCAGCACACAGGGGAACGAGCAGTACTTC.

This clone was observed a single time. This chain uses TRBV5-6 with TRBJ2-7; D may be TRBD1 (6 bases). V was shortened by 2 bases and J by 4 bases, with 22 bases between the two germline ends. CDR1 SGHDT and CDR2 YYEEEE come from the germline V gene. The CDR3 runs to 17 residues. The CDR3 DNA reads as TGTGCCAGCAGCTTAATTTCAGGGGTCTACCCGTTATACGAGCAGTACTTC. As protein: CASSLISGVYPLYEQYF.

The chain uses TRBV30 and TRBJ1-3; tentative D call: TRBD1 (6 bases). CDR1 GTSNPN and CDR2 SVGIG come from the germline V gene (reference sequence). The length of the CDR3 is 14 residues. V gave up 3 bases and J gave up 1 base, with 10 bases separating them. The CDR3 DNA is TGTGCCTGGAGCGCCAGGGGTTCTGGAAACACCATATATTTT. Encoded protein: CAWSARGSGNTIYF.

The genes are TRBV19 and TRBJ1-2, with D unclear. The CDR3 is made up of 12 amino acids. Per the germline V gene, CDR1 is LNHDA and CDR2 is SQIVND (reference sequence). With 9 bases removed from V and 2 bases from J, the gap between germline ends came to 10 bases. CDR3 protein: CASGGRNYGYTF. CDR3 bases: TGTGCCAGCGGCGGGAGAAACTATGGCTACACCTTC.